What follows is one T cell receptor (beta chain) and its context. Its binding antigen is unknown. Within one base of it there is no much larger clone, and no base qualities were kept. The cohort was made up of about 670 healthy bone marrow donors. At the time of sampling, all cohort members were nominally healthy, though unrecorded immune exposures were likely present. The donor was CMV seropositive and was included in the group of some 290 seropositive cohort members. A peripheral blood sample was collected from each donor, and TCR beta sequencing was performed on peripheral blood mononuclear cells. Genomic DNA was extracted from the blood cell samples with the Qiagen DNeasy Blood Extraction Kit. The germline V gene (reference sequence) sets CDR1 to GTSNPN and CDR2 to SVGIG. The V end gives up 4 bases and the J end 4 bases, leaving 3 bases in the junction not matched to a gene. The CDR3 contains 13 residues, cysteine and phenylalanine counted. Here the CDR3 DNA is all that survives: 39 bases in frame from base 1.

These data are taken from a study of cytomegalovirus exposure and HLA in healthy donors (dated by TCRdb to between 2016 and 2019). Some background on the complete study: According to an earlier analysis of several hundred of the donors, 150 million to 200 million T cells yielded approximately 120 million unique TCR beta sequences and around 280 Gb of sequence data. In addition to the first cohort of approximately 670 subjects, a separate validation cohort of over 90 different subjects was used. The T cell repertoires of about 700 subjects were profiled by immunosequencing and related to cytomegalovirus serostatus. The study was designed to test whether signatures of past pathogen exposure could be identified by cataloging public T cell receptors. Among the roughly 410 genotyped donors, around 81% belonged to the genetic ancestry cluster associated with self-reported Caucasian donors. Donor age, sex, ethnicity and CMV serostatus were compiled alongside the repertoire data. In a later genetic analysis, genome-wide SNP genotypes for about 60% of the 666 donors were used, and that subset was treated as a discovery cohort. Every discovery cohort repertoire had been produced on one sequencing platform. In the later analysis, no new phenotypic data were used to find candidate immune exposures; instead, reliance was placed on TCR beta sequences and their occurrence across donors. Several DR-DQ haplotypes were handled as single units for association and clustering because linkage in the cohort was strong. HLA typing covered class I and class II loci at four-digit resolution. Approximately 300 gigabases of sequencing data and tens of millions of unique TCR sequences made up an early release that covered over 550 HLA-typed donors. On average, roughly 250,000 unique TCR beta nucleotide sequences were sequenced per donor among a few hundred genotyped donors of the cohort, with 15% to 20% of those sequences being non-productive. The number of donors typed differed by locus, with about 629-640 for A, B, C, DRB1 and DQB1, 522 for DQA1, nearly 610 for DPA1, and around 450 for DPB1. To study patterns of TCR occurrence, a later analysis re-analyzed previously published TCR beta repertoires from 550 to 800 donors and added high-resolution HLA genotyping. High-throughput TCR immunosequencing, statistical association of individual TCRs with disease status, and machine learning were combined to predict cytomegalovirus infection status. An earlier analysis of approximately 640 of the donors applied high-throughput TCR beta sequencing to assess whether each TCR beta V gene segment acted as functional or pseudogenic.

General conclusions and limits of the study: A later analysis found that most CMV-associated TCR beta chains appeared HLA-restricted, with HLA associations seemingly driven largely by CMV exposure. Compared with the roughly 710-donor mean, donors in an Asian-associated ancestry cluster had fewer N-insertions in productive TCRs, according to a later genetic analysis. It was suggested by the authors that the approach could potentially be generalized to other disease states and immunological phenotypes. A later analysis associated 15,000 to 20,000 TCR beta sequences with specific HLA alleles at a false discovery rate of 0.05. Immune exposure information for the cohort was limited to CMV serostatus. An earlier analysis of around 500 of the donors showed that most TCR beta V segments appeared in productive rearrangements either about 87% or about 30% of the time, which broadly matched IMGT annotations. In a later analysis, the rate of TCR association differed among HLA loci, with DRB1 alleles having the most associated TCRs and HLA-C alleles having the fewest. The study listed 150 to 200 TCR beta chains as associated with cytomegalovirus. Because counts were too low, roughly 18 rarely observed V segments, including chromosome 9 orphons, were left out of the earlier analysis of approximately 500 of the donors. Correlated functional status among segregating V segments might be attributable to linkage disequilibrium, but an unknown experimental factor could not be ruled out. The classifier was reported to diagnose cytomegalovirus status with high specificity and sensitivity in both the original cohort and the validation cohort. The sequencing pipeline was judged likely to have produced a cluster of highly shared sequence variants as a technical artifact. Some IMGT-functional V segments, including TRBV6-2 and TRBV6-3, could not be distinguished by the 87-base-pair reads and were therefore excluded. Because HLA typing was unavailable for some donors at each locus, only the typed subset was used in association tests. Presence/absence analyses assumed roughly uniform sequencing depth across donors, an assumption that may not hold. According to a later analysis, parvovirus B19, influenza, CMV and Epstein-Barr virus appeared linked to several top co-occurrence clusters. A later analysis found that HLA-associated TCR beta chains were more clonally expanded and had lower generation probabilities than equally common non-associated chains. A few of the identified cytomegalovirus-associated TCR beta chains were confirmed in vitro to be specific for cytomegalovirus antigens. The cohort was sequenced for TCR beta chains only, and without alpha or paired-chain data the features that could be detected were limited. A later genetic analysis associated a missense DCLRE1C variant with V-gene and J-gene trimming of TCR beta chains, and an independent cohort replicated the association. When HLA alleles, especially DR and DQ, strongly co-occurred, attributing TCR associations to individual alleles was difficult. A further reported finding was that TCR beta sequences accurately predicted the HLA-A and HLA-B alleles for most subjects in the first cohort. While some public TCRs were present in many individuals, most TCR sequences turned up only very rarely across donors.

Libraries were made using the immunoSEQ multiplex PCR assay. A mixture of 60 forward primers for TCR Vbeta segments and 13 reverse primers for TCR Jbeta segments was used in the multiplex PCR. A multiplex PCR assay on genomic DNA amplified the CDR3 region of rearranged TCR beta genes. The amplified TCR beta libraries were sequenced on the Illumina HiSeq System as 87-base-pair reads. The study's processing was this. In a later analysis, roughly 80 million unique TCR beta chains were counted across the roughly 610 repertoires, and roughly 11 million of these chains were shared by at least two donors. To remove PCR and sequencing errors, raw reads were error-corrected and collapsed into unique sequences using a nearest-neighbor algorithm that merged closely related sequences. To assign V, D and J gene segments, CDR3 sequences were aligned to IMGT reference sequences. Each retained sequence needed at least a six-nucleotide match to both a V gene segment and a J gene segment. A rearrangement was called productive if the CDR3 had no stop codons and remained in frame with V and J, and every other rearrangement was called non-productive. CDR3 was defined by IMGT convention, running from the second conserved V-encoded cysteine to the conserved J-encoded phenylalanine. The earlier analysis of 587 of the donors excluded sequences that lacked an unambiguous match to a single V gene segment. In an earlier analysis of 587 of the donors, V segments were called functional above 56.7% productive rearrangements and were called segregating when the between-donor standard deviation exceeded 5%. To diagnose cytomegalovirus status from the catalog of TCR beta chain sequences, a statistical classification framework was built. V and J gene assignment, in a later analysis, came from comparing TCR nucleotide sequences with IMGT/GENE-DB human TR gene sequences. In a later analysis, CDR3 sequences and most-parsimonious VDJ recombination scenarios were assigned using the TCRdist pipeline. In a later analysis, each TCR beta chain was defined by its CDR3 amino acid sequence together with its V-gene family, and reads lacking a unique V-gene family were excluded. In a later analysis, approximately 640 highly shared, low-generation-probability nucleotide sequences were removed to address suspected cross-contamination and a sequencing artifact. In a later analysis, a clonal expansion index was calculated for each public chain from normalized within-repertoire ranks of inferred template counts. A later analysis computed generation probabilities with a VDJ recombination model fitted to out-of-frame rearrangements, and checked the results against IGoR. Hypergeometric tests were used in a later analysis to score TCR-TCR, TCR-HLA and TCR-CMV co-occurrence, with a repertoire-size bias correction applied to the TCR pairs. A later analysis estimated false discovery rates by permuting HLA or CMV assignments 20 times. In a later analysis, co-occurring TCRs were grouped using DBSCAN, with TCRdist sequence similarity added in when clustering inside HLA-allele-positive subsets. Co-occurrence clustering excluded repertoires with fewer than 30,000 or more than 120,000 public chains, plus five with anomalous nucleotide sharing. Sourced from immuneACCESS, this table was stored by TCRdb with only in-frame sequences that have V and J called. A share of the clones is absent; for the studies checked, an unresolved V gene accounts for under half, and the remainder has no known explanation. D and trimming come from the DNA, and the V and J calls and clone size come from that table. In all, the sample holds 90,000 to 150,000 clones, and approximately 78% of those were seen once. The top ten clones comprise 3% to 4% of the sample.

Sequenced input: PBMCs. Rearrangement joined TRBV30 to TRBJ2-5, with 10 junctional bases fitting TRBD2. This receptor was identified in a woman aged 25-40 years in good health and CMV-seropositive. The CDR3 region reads CAWNLAGAETQYF. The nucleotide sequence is TGTGCCTGGAATCTAGCGGGGGCAGAGACCCAGTACTTC.